These T cell receptor beta chains were read from a single sample in a study of blood T cell repertoires in COVID-19. Produced via immunoSEQ multiplex PCR; TCRdb's table is partial and in-frame only. The profile covers about 260,000 clones, with around 90% appearing a single time and 2.5% to 3.5% taken by the ten largest. Source material: PBMCs or T cells enriched from blood (not recorded which). These receptors were obtained from a woman in her thirties or forties who had been exposed to COVID-19. The CDR3 runs from the conserved cysteine through the conserved F or W. The D gene is left open where the match is weak. A row's size may be missing; if present it is once, few, many or a size class.

>once|TRBV5-4|TRBD2|17|TRBJ2-3
TGTGCCAGCAGCCTACCAAATCTAGCGGGAGGCACAGATACGCAGTATTTT
CASSLPNLAGGTDTQYF
>NA|TRBV27|NA|15|TRBJ2-7
TGTGCCAGCAGCTCCGGCGGGTCCTACTCCTACGAGCAGTACTTC
CASSSGGSYSYEQYF
>NA|TRBV18|NA|14|TRBJ1-1
TGTGCCAGCTCCCAGCAACAGGGCGGCACTGAAGCTTTCTTT
CASSQQQGGTEAFF
>NA|TRBV11-2|TRBD1|16|TRBJ2-1
TGTGCCAGCAGCCGTATATCCCGGGACAGGGGGGATGAGCAGTTCTTC
CASSRISRDRGDEQFF
>NA|TRBV5-5|NA|12|TRBJ2-5
TGTGCCAGCAGCTCTCTGCAAGAGACCCAGTACTTC
CASSSLQETQYF
>once|TRBV7-2|NA|14|TRBJ2-7
TGTGCCAGCAGCTTAGGGTCCCAATCGGACGAGCAGTACTTC
CASSLGSQSDEQYF
>few|TRBV4-3|NA|17|TRBJ1-6
TGCGCCAGCAGCCAAGACCTGACGAGAGGCCTGGATTCACCCCTCCACTTT
CASSQDLTRGLDSPLHF
>NA|TRBV25-1|NA|12|TRBJ1-1
TGTGCCAGCAGTGGTCACGGGACTGAAGCTTTCTTT
CASSGHGTEAFF
>NA|TRBV11-2|NA|13|TRBJ1-4
TGTGCCAGCAGATTCTCCGGGACTTTAAAACTGTTTTTT
CASRFSGTLKLFF
>NA|TRBV28|NA|14|TRBJ1-6
TGTGCCAGCAGTGAGCGTCGGATTAATTCACCCCTCCACTTT
CASSERRINSPLHF
>NA|TRBV6-2/TRBV6-3|TRBD1|14|TRBJ1-4
TGTGCCAGCAGTTCTGGACAGGGGGCAAAAAAACTGTTTTTT
CASSSGQGAKKLFF
>NA|TRBV12-3/TRBV12-4|NA|12|TRBJ2-7
TGTGCCAGCAGTTTAGCCCCCAGCGAGCAGTACTTC
CASSLAPSEQYF
>NA|TRBV9|NA|16|TRBJ1-3
TGTGCCAGCAGCGTATCCCCAGGGCTGTTAGGAAACACCATATATTTT
CASSVSPGLLGNTIYF
>NA|TRBV7-2|TRBD1|17|TRBJ2-2
TGTGCCAGCAGCTCTTCCTGGGGACAGGTGAACACCGGGGAGCTGTTTTTT
CASSSSWGQVNTGELFF
>NA|TRBV5-5|NA|16|TRBJ2-5
TGTGCCAGCAGGGGTCAAAATAGACTAACCCAAGAGACCCAGTACTTC
CASRGQNRLTQETQYF
>NA|TRBV27|NA|14|TRBJ2-1
TGTGCCAGCAGTGCCACTAGTGGGTTCAATGAGCAGTTCTTC
CASSATSGFNEQFF
>NA|TRBV13|NA|15|TRBJ2-7
TGTGCCAGCAGCTTATCCGAAGGGGTCCCCTACGAGCAGTACTTC
CASSLSEGVPYEQYF
>NA|TRBV4-3|NA|13|TRBJ2-7
TGCGCCAGCAGCCAAGATTGGACTACCGAGCAGTACTTC
CASSQDWTTEQYF
>NA|TRBV7-9|NA|14|TRBJ1-1
TGTGCCAGCAGCCCGAAGGGGGATTACACTGAAGCTTTCTTT
CASSPKGDYTEAFF
>NA|TRBV28|NA|15|TRBJ1-6
TGTGCCAGCAGCCGAGGACAGATCTATAATTCACCCCTCCACTTT
CASSRGQIYNSPLHF
>NA|TRBV19|NA|12|TRBJ1-2
TGTGCCAGTAGTCAACAGGGATATGGCTACACCTTC
CASSQQGYGYTF
>once|TRBV4-3|NA|14|TRBJ1-1
TGCGCCAGCAGCCAAGATATTAGGGGTGCTGAAGCTTTCTTT
CASSQDIRGAEAFF
>once|TRBV28|TRBD1|15|TRBJ1-6
TGTGCCAGCAGCCGCCCGACAGGGAGTGGGTCACCCCTCCACTTT
CASSRPTGSGSPLHF
>NA|TRBV19|NA|15|TRBJ1-1
TGTGCCAGTAGTATAGTCCCCGACAGTAACACTGAAGCTTTCTTT
CASSIVPDSNTEAFF
>NA|TRBV5-4|TRBD1|12|TRBJ1-1
TGTGCCAGCAGCTTCGGGACAGCTGAAGCTTTCTTT
CASSFGTAEAFF
>NA|TRBV10-3|NA|15|TRBJ1-1
TGTGCCATCAGGACCGAGGGGGGGACTTACACTGAAGCTTTCTTT
CAIRTEGGTYTEAFF
>NA|TRBV2|TRBD1|14|TRBJ1-1
TGTGCCAGCACCGGACAGGTTGAGAGCACTGAAGCTTTCTTT
CASTGQVESTEAFF
>NA|TRBV19|NA|16|TRBJ2-1
TGTGCCAGTAGTATAGACCCCGTTACAGGCGACAATGAGCAGTTCTTC
CASSIDPVTGDNEQFF
>NA|TRBV14|NA|13|TRBJ1-1
TGTGCCAGCAAACTACAGGAGAACACTGAAGCTTTCTTT
CASKLQENTEAFF
>NA|TRBV5-8|NA|12|TRBJ2-1
TGTGCCAGCAGTCTAGTCAGGGATGAGCAGTTCTTC
CASSLVRDEQFF
>once|TRBV28|NA|14|TRBJ1-5
TGTGCCAGCAAACTACCCGGGGTCAATCAGCCCCAGCATTTT
CASKLPGVNQPQHF
>NA|TRBV25-1|NA|15|TRBJ2-1
TGTGCCAGCAGTGAATCAACAGCTACCTACAATGAGCAGTTCTTC
CASSESTATYNEQFF
>few|TRBV6-4|TRBD1|15|TRBJ2-1
TGTGCCAGCAGTGAAGGGGACAGGGAGTACAATGAGCAGTTCTTC
CASSEGDREYNEQFF
>NA|TRBV28|NA|15|TRBJ1-4
TGTGCCAGCACAACCTACTCGGCAACTAATGAAAAACTGTTTTTT
CASTTYSATNEKLFF
>NA|TRBV19|NA|14|TRBJ2-7
TGTGCCAGTAGCCCGACGACGGTCCCGGGCGAGCAGTACTTC
CASSPTTVPGEQYF
>once|TRBV19|NA|17|TRBJ2-1
TGTGCCAGTAGTATTTTTTGGTCGGGGGGCGGTCCAAATGAGCAGTTCTTC
CASSIFWSGGGPNEQFF
>NA|TRBV6-1|NA|14|TRBJ1-5
TGTGCCAGCAGTGAAGGGGGGAGGAACCAGCCCCAGCATTTT
CASSEGGRNQPQHF
>NA|TRBV9|NA|15|TRBJ2-1
TGTGCCAGCAGCACTCACCCCCGGGATTCCAATGAGCAGTTCTTC
CASSTHPRDSNEQFF
>NA|TRBV5-4|TRBD2|16|TRBJ2-4
TGTGCCAGCAGCTTTAGCGGGGTGGTAGCCAAAAACATTCAGTACTTC
CASSFSGVVAKNIQYF
>NA|TRBV5-4|NA|13|TRBJ1-2
TGTGCCAGCAGCTTGAACGGAGGATATGGCTACACCTTC
CASSLNGGYGYTF
>once|TRBV19|NA|15|TRBJ1-2
TGTGCCAGTAGTATAGGGACAAGAGTAAGCTATGGCTACACCTTC
CASSIGTRVSYGYTF
>NA|TRBV5-4|TRBD1|16|TRBJ1-3
TGTGCCAGCAGCTTGGAGGTATCAGGGGGTGGAAACACCATATATTTT
CASSLEVSGGGNTIYF
>NA|TRBV7-9|NA|17|TRBJ2-1
TGTGCCAGCAGCCGAATAGGACTCGTCAGTAGGTACAATGAGCAGTTCTTC
CASSRIGLVSRYNEQFF
>NA|TRBV11-2|NA|15|TRBJ1-2
TGTGCCAGCAGCCCCTGGGGGGGGCTCGACTATGGCTACACCTTC
CASSPWGGLDYGYTF
>NA|TRBV28|NA|15|TRBJ1-2
TGTGCCAGCAGTTTTATGGGAGCGGCTAACTATGGCTACACCTTC
CASSFMGAANYGYTF
>many|TRBV7-8|TRBD1|14|TRBJ1-1
TGTGCCAGCAGCCCCGTGACAGGGTCTTCTGAAGCTTTCTTT
CASSPVTGSSEAFF
>NA|TRBV6-6|NA|13|TRBJ1-1
TGTGCCAGCAGTTACTCTGGCACAGGTGAAGCTTTCTTT
CASSYSGTGEAFF
>NA|TRBV6-4|NA|15|TRBJ1-2
TGTGCCAGCAGTTCCTCCCCCGGGACTCCATATGGCTACACCTTC
CASSSSPGTPYGYTF
>NA|TRBV7-2|TRBD1|15|TRBJ2-5
TGTGCCAGCAGCTTATCCGGGACAGGGGAAGAGACCCAGTACTTC
CASSLSGTGEETQYF
>NA|TRBV5-4|TRBD1|16|TRBJ2-1
TGTGCCAGCAGCCCACCCGGACAGGGTCAAGTCGATGAGCAGTTCTTC
CASSPPGQGQVDEQFF
>few|TRBV7-6|NA|14|TRBJ1-2
TGTGCCAGCAGCTTTGACAGTTCCCAAGTGAGCTACACCTTC
CASSFDSSQVSYTF
>once|TRBV4-3|NA|16|TRBJ2-1
TGCGCCAGCAGCCAAGATGAGGGTCTTCGGGGAAATGAGCAGTTCTTC
CASSQDEGLRGNEQFF